The T cell receptor beta chain under discussion was sequenced for a study of glioma-infiltrating T cells after dendritic cell vaccination. Overall study: Autologous tumor lysate-pulsed dendritic cell vaccination was given between the early 2000s and the early 2010s. Autologous tumor lysate was loaded overnight onto monocyte-derived dendritic cells grown approximately seven days with IL-4 and GM-CSF.

Repertoires were generated with immunoSEQ multiplex PCR, while TCRdb's copy carries only in-frame clones and drops some. The sample has 93,000 or so clones, about four fifths seen once. The germline V gene encodes CDR1 SEHNR and CDR2 FQNEAQ (reference sequence). The CDR3 extends over 15 amino acids. V was pared by 0 bases and J by 6 bases, with 13 bases between. This chain connects TRBV7-9 to TRBJ2-3; D perhaps matches TRBD2 (5 bases). The sequences come from blood, collected before dendritic cell vaccination. This sequence originates from a human donor with glioblastoma. CDR3 nucleotide sequence: TGTGCCAGCAGCTTAGCCGGGGTTCGGGCGGATACGCAGTATTTT. Translation gives CASSLAGVRADTQYF. The complete variable domain, with remaining parts taken from reference TRBV7-9 and TRBJ2-3, reads DTGVSQNPRHKITKRGQNVTFRCDPISEHNRLYWYRQTLGQGPEFLTYFQNEAQLEKSRLLSDRFSAERPKGSFSTLEIQRTEQGDSAMYLCASSLAGVRADTQYFGPGTRLTVL.